The TCR beta chain described here comes from a study of blood T cell repertoires in COVID-19. The wider study: Italy, Spain and the United States were the sources of the convalescent and acute COVID-19 samples. Sample material is recorded as cDNA or gDNA derived from T cells, B-cell-depleted T cells, or PBMCs.

Germline V gives CDR1 SGHTA, CDR2 FQGTGA. This CDR3 has 14 amino acids. Trimming cost V 5 bases and J 4 bases; bases outside gene matches: 3. In the original analysis: Amplification from reference gene primers served as the basis for estimated nucleated cell counts. The table came from immunoSEQ multiplex PCR; TCRdb's copy has only in-frame clones and leaves some out. V, J and clone size were drawn from that table, and D and trimming were deduced from the DNA. The sample has 55,000 to 80,000 clones, approximately 83% seen once. Sequencing used peripheral blood. The sequence was collected from a human donor in a cohort sampled during active COVID-19. V and J are TRBV7-3 and TRBJ2-1; 9 bases align to TRBD2. The CDR3 region has the DNA TGTGCCAGCAGCGCGGGGGGGTTATACAATGAGCAGTTCTTC. Protein sequence: CASSAGGLYNEQFF. Full variable domain (rest looked up from reference TRBV7-3 and TRBJ2-1): GAGVSQTPSNKVTEKGKYVELRCDPISGHTALYWYRQSLGQGPEFLIYFQGTGAADDSGLPNDRFFAVRPEGSVSTLKIQRTERGDSAVYLCASSAGGLYNEQFFGPGTRLTVL.